This TCR beta chain was captured in a study of blood T cell repertoires in COVID-19. Study-wide background: From T cells, B-cell-depleted T cells, or PBMCs came the material, which was cDNA or gDNA.

Original analysis: Counts of nucleated cells, estimated from reference gene primer amplification, were obtained. Produced via immunoSEQ multiplex PCR; TCRdb's table is partial and in-frame only. V and J calls and clone size are copied from that table; D and trimming were computed from the DNA. This sample has a few hundred thousand clones; about 88% occur once, and the top ten carry 3.5% to 4%. CDR1 and CDR2 from the germline V gene are SGHVS and FQNEAQ. This CDR3 comprises 16 residues. V shed 0 bases and J shed 10 bases, with 19 bases lying between them. This chain joins TRBV7-8 and TRBJ1-5; the D is unclear. The receptor comes from a man between 18 and 29 years old with active or convalescent COVID-19. The specimen was peripheral blood. CDR3 bases: TGTGCCAGCAGCTTAGCGCGGGTGTCCCCCTGGGAACCCCAGCATTTT. Translating it yields CASSLARVSPWEPQHF.